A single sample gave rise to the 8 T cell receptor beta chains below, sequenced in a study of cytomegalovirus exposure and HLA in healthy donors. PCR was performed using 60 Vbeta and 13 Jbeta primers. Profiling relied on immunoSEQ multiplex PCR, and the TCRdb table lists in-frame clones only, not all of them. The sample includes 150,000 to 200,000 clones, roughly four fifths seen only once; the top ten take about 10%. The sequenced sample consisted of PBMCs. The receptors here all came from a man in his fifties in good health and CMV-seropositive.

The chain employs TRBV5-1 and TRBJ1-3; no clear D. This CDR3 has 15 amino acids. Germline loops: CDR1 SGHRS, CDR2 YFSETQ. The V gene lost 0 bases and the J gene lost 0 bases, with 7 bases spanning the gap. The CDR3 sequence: CASSLGGYSGNTIYF. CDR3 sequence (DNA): TGCGCCAGCAGCTTGGGCGGATACTCTGGAAACACCATATATTTT.

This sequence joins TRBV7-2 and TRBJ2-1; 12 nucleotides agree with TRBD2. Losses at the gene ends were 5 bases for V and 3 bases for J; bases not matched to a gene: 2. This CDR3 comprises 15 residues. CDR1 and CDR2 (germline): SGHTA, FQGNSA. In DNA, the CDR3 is TGTGCCAGCAGCCGACTAGCGGGGGTCTACAATGAGCAGTTCTTC. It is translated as CASSRLAGVYNEQFF.

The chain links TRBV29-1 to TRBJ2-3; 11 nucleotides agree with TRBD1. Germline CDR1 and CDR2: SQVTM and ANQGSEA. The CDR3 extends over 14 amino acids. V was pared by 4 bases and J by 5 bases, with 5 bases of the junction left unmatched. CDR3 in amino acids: CSVARDRGGDTQYF. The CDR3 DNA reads TGCAGCGTTGCGCGGGACAGGGGGGGAGATACGCAGTATTTT.

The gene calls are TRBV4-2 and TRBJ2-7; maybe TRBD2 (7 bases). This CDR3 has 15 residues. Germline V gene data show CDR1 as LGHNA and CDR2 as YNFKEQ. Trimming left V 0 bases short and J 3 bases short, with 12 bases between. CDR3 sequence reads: CASSQERGGGYEQYF. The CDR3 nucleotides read TGTGCCAGCAGCCAAGAGAGGGGAGGGGGCTACGAGCAGTACTTC.

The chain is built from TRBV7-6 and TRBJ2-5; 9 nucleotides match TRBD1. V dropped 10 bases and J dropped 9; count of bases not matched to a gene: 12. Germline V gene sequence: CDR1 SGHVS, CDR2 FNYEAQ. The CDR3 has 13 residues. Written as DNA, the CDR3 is TGTGCCACCGTCGGGGACAGGGAAGGTCCCCAGTACTTC. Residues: CATVGDREGPQYF.

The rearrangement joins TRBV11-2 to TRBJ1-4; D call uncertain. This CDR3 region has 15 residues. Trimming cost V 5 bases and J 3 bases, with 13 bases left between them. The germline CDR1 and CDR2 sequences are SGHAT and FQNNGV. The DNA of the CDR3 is TGTGCCAGCAGCCCCGCGGGCTATGCTAATGAAAAACTGTTTTTT. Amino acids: CASSPAGYANEKLFF.

For the CDR3, the DNA is TGTGCCAGCAGCTTAGACAGGGGGCCCTATAATTCACCCCTCCACTTT. Protein sequence: CASSLDRGPYNSPLHF. The chain carries TRBV7-8 and TRBJ1-6; the match to TRBD1 covers 9 bases. Germline CDR1 and CDR2: SGHVS and FQNEAQ. This CDR3 spans 16 amino acids. J lost 2 bases, V lost 1 base, and 0 bases had no gene match.

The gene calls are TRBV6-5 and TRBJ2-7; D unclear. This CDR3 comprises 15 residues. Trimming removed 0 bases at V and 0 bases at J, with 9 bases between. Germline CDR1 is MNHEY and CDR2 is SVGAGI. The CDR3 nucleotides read TGTGCCAGCAGTTACTCGAAACACAGCTCCTACGAGCAGTACTTC. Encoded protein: CASSYSKHSSYEQYF.